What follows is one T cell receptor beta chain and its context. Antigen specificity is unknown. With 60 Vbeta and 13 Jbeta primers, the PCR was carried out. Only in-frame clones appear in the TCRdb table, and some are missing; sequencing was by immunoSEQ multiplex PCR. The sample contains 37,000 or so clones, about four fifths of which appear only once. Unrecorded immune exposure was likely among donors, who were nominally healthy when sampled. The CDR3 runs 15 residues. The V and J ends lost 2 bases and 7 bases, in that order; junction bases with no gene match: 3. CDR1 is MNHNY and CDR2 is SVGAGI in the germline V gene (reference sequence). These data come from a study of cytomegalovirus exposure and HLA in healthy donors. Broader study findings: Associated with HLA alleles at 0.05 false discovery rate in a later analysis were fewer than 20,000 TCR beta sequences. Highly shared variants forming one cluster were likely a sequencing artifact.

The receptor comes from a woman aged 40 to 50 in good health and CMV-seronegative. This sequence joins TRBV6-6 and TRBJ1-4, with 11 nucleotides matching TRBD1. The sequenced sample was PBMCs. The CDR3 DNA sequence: TGTGCCAGCAGTTACGGGACAGGGGGAGGTGAAAAACTGTTTTTT. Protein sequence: CASSYGTGGGEKLFF.